The sequence of this TCR beta chain was determined in a study of cytomegalovirus exposure and HLA in healthy donors. Study conclusions and caveats: CMV antigen specificity of a few CMV-associated chains was confirmed in vitro. Association with HLA alleles at 0.05 false discovery rate was found for approximately 18,000 TCR beta sequences in a later analysis.

It was with 60 Vbeta and 13 Jbeta primers that the PCR ran. Authors' analysis steps: Approximately 12 million of tens of millions of unique TCR beta chains were shared, per a later count. Clones were sequenced by immunoSEQ multiplex PCR, and TCRdb holds only the in-frame ones, with some missing. The DNA gave D and trimming, while V, J and clone size come from that table. The specimen's table records just over 60,000 clones. Comment on this clone: The antigen is not known.

Nominally healthy donors were sampled, though unrecorded immune exposures were likely. V was shortened by 0 bases and J by 4 bases, with 13 bases between the two germline ends. This CDR3 is 15 amino acids long. CDR1 is MGHRA and CDR2 is YSYEKL in the germline V gene. The receptor's source is a man younger than 40 in good health and CMV-seropositive. V gene TRBV4-1 combines with J gene TRBJ2-7; D is perhaps TRBD1 (5 bases). Material for sequencing was PBMCs. In nucleotides, the CDR3 is TGCGCCAGCAGCCAAGAGTTTACAGGACCGTACGAGCAGTACTTC. This sequence encodes CASSQEFTGPYEQYF.